The source of this TCR beta chain is a study of control samples from healthy donors and cancer patients. Deletions cut 6 bases from V and 7 bases from J, with 19 bases between. The V gene's germline CDR1 is MRHNA and CDR2 SNTAGT. The CDR3 spans 15 residues. The table came from immunoSEQ multiplex PCR; TCRdb's copy has only in-frame clones and leaves some out. The sample data list fewer than 200,000 clones. Sequencing used blood. The receptor was derived from a woman between 25 and 40 years old in good health. V is TRBV6-4 and J is TRBJ1-5; perhaps TRBD1 as D (5 bases). The CDR3 DNA sequence: TGTGCCAGCAGGGTGGGGTACTGGGGGTCCCAGCCCCAGCATTTT. It specifies CASRVGYWGSQPQHF.